Below are 3 T cell receptor beta chains sequenced from a single sample in a study of blood T cells in healthy people across ages. The authors ran a second PCR of about 7 to 11 cycles using a sample-barcoded 5' primer and a J-beta primer mix. MiXCR was run by TCRdb on the 5' RACE reads, yielding one entry per CDR3 protein. Of about 1.7 million distinct CDR3 sequences listed, about 28% are singletons. The sample was blood. These receptors all stem from a woman in her twenties or thirties in good health.

J is TRBJ1-5 and V is TRBV15; tentative D call: TRBD1 (6 bases). This CDR3 is built from 13 residues. Germline V gene sequence: CDR1 LNHNV, CDR2 YYDKDF (reference sequence). V shed 9 bases and J shed 2 bases, with 11 bases lying between them. The CDR3 DNA is TGTGCCACGTCAGGGGAAGGCAATCAGCCCCAGCATTTT. It translates to CATSGEGNQPQHF.

Concerning this clonotype itself: A read error may account for a junction end that differs from germline. This chain uses TRBV6-6 with TRBJ1-6; 7 bases are shared with TRBD1. Germline CDR1 is MNHNY and CDR2 is SVGAGI (reference sequence). The CDR3 covers 13 residues. CDR3 coding DNA: TGTGCCTGCAGACCGACAGGGAATTCACCCCTCCACTTT. This encodes CACRPTGNSPLHF.

The chain employs TRBV2 and TRBJ2-1, with D perhaps matching TRBD2 (5 bases). Germline values: CDR1 SNHLY, CDR2 FYNNEI. The length of the CDR3 is 15 residues. V lost 4 bases, J lost 0 bases, and 10 bases lay in between. CDR3 DNA sequence: TGTGCCAGCAGTGGGCGGGCAGACTCCTACAATGAGCAGTTCTTC. Translating gives CASSGRADSYNEQFF.